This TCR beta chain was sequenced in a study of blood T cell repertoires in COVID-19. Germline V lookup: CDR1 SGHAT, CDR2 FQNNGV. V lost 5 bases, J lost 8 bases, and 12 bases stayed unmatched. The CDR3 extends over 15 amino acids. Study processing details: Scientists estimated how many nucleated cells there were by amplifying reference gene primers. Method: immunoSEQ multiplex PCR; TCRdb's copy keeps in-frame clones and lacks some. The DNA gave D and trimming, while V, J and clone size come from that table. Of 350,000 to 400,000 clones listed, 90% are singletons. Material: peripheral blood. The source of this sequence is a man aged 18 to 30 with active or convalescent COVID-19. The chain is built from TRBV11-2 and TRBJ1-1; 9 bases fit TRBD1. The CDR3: CASSARDRVQPEAFF. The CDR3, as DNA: TGTGCCAGCAGCGCCCGGGACAGGGTACAACCCGAAGCTTTCTTT. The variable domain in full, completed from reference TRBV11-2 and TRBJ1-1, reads EAGVAQSPRYKIIEKRQSVAFWCNPISGHATLYWYQQILGQGPKLLIQFQNNGVVDDSQLPKDRFSAERLKGVDSTLKIQPAKLEDSAVYLCASSARDRVQPEAFFGQGTRLTVV.